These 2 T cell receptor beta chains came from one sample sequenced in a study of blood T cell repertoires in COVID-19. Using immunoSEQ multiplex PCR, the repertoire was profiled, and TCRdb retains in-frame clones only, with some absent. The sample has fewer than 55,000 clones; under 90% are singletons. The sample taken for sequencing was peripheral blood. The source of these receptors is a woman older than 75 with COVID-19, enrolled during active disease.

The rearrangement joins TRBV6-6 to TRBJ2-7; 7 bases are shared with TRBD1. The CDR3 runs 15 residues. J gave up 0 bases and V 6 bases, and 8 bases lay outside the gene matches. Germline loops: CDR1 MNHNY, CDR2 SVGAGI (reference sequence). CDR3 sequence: CASSHRDRSSYEQYF. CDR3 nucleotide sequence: TGTGCCAGCAGCCACCGGGACAGAAGCTCCTACGAGCAGTACTTC.

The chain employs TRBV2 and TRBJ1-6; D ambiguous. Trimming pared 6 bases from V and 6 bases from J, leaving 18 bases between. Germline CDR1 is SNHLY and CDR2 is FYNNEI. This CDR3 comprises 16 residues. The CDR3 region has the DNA TGTGCCAGCAGGGTGGGCACACCCGAAGTTAATTCACCCCTCCACTTT. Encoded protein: CASRVGTPEVNSPLHF. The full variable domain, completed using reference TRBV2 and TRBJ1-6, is EPEVTQTPSHQVTQMGQEVILRCVPISNHLYFYWYRQILGQKVEFLVSFYNNEISEKSEIFDDQFSVERPDGSNFTLKIRSTKLEDSAMYFCASRVGTPEVNSPLHFGNGTRLTVT.